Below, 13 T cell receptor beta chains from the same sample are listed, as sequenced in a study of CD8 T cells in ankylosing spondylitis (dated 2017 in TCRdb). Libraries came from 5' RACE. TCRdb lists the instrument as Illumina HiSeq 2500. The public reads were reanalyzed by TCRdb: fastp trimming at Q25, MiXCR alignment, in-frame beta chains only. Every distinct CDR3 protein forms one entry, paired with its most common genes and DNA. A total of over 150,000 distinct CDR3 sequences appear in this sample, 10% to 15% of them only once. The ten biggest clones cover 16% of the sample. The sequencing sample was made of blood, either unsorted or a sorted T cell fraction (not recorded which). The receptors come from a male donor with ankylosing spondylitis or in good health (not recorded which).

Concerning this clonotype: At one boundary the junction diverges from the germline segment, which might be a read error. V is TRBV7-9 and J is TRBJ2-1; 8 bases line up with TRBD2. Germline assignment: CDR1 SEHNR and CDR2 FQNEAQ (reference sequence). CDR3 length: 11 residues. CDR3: CASSLGGERFF. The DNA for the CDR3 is TGTGCCAGCAGCCTCGGGGGGGAGCGGTTCTTC.

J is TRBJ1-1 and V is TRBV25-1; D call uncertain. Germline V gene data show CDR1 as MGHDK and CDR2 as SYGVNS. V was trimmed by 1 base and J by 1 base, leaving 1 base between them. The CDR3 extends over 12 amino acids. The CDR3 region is CASSESNTEAFF. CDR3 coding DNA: TGTGCCAGCAGTGAATCGAACACTGAAGCTTTCTTT.

The CDR3: CAISGTGNTIYF. The CDR3 DNA reads as TGTGCCATCAGTGGGACTGGAAACACCATATATTTT. The chain links TRBV10-3 to TRBJ1-3, with D unclear. V shed 4 bases and J shed 2 bases, with 3 bases lying between them. This CDR3 has 12 residues. Per the germline V gene, CDR1 is ENHRY and CDR2 is SYGVKD.

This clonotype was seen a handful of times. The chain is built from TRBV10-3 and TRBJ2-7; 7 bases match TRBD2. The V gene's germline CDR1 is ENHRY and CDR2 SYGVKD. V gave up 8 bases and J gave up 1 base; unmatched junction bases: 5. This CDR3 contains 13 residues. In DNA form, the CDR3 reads TGTGCCATCTGGGAGGGACCTTCCTACGAGCAGTACTTC. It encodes CAIWEGPSYEQYF.

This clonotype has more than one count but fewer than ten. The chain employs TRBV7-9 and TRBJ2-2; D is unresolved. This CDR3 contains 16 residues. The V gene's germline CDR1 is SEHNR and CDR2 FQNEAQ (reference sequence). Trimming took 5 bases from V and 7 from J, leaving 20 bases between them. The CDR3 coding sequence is TGTGCCAGCAGCCACGGAAGTGTCTCAACAGTCGGGGAGCTGTTTTTT. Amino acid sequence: CASSHGSVSTVGELFF.

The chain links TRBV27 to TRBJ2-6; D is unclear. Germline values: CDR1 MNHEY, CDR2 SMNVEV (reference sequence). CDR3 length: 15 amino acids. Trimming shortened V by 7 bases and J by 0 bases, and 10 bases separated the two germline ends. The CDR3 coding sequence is TGTGCCAGCACCCACCGGTACTCTGGGGCCAACGTCCTGACTTTC. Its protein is CASTHRYSGANVLTF.

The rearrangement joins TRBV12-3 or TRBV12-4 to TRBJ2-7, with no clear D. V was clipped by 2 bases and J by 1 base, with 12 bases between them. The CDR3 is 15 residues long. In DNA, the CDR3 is TGTGCCAGCAGTTTACAATCGGACCCTTCCTACGAGCAGTACTTC. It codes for CASSLQSDPSYEQYF.

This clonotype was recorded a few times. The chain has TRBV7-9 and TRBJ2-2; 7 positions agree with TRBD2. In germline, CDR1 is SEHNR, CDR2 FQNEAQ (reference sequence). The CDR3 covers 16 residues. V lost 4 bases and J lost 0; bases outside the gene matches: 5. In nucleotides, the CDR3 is TGTGCCAGCAGCTCCCCTAGCGGAGCGAACACCGGGGAGCTGTTTTTT. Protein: CASSSPSGANTGELFF. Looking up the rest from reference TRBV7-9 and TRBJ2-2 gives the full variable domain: DTGVSQNPRHKITKRGQNVTFRCDPISEHNRLYWYRQTLGQGPEFLTYFQNEAQLEKSRLLSDRFSAERPKGSFSTLEIQRTEQGDSAMYLCASSSPSGANTGELFFGEGSRLTVL.

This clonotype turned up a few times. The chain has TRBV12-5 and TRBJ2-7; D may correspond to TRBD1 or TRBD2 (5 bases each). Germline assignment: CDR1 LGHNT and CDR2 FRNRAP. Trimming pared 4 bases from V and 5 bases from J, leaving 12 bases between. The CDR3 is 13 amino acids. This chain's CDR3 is CASGSGQEDEQYF. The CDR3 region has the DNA TGTGCTAGTGGTTCAGGGCAGGAGGACGAGCAGTACTTC.

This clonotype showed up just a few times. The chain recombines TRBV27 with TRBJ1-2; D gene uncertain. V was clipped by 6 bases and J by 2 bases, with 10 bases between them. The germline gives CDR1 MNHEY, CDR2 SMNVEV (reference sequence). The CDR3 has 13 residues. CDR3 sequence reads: CASRSPTNYGYTF. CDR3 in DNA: TGTGCCAGCAGGTCGCCAACCAACTATGGCTACACCTTC.

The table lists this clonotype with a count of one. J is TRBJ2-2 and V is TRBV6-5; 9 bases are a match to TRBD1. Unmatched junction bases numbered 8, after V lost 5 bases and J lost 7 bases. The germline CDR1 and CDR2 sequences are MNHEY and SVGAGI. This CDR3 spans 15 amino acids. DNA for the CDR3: TGTGCCAGCAGTCCCGGGACAGGGTGGAGCGGGGAGCTGTTTTTT. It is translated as CASSPGTGWSGELFF.

The CDR3 loop is CASGSRGYGYTF. The CDR3 bases are TGTGCCAGCGGAAGCCGAGGCTATGGCTACACCTTC. This chain links TRBV6-5 with TRBJ1-2, with D uncertain. The CDR3 totals 12 residues. The V end was cut by 8 bases, the J end by 4 bases, with 11 bases between. The germline V gene encodes CDR1 MNHEY and CDR2 SVGAGI.

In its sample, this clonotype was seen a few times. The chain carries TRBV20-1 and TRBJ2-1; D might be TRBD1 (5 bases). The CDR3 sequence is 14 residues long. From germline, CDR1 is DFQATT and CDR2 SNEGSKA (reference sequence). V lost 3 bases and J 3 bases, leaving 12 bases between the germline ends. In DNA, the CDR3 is TGCAGTGCTAGGGGCAGGGTCAGCTACAATGAGCAGTTCTTC. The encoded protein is CSARGRVSYNEQFF.